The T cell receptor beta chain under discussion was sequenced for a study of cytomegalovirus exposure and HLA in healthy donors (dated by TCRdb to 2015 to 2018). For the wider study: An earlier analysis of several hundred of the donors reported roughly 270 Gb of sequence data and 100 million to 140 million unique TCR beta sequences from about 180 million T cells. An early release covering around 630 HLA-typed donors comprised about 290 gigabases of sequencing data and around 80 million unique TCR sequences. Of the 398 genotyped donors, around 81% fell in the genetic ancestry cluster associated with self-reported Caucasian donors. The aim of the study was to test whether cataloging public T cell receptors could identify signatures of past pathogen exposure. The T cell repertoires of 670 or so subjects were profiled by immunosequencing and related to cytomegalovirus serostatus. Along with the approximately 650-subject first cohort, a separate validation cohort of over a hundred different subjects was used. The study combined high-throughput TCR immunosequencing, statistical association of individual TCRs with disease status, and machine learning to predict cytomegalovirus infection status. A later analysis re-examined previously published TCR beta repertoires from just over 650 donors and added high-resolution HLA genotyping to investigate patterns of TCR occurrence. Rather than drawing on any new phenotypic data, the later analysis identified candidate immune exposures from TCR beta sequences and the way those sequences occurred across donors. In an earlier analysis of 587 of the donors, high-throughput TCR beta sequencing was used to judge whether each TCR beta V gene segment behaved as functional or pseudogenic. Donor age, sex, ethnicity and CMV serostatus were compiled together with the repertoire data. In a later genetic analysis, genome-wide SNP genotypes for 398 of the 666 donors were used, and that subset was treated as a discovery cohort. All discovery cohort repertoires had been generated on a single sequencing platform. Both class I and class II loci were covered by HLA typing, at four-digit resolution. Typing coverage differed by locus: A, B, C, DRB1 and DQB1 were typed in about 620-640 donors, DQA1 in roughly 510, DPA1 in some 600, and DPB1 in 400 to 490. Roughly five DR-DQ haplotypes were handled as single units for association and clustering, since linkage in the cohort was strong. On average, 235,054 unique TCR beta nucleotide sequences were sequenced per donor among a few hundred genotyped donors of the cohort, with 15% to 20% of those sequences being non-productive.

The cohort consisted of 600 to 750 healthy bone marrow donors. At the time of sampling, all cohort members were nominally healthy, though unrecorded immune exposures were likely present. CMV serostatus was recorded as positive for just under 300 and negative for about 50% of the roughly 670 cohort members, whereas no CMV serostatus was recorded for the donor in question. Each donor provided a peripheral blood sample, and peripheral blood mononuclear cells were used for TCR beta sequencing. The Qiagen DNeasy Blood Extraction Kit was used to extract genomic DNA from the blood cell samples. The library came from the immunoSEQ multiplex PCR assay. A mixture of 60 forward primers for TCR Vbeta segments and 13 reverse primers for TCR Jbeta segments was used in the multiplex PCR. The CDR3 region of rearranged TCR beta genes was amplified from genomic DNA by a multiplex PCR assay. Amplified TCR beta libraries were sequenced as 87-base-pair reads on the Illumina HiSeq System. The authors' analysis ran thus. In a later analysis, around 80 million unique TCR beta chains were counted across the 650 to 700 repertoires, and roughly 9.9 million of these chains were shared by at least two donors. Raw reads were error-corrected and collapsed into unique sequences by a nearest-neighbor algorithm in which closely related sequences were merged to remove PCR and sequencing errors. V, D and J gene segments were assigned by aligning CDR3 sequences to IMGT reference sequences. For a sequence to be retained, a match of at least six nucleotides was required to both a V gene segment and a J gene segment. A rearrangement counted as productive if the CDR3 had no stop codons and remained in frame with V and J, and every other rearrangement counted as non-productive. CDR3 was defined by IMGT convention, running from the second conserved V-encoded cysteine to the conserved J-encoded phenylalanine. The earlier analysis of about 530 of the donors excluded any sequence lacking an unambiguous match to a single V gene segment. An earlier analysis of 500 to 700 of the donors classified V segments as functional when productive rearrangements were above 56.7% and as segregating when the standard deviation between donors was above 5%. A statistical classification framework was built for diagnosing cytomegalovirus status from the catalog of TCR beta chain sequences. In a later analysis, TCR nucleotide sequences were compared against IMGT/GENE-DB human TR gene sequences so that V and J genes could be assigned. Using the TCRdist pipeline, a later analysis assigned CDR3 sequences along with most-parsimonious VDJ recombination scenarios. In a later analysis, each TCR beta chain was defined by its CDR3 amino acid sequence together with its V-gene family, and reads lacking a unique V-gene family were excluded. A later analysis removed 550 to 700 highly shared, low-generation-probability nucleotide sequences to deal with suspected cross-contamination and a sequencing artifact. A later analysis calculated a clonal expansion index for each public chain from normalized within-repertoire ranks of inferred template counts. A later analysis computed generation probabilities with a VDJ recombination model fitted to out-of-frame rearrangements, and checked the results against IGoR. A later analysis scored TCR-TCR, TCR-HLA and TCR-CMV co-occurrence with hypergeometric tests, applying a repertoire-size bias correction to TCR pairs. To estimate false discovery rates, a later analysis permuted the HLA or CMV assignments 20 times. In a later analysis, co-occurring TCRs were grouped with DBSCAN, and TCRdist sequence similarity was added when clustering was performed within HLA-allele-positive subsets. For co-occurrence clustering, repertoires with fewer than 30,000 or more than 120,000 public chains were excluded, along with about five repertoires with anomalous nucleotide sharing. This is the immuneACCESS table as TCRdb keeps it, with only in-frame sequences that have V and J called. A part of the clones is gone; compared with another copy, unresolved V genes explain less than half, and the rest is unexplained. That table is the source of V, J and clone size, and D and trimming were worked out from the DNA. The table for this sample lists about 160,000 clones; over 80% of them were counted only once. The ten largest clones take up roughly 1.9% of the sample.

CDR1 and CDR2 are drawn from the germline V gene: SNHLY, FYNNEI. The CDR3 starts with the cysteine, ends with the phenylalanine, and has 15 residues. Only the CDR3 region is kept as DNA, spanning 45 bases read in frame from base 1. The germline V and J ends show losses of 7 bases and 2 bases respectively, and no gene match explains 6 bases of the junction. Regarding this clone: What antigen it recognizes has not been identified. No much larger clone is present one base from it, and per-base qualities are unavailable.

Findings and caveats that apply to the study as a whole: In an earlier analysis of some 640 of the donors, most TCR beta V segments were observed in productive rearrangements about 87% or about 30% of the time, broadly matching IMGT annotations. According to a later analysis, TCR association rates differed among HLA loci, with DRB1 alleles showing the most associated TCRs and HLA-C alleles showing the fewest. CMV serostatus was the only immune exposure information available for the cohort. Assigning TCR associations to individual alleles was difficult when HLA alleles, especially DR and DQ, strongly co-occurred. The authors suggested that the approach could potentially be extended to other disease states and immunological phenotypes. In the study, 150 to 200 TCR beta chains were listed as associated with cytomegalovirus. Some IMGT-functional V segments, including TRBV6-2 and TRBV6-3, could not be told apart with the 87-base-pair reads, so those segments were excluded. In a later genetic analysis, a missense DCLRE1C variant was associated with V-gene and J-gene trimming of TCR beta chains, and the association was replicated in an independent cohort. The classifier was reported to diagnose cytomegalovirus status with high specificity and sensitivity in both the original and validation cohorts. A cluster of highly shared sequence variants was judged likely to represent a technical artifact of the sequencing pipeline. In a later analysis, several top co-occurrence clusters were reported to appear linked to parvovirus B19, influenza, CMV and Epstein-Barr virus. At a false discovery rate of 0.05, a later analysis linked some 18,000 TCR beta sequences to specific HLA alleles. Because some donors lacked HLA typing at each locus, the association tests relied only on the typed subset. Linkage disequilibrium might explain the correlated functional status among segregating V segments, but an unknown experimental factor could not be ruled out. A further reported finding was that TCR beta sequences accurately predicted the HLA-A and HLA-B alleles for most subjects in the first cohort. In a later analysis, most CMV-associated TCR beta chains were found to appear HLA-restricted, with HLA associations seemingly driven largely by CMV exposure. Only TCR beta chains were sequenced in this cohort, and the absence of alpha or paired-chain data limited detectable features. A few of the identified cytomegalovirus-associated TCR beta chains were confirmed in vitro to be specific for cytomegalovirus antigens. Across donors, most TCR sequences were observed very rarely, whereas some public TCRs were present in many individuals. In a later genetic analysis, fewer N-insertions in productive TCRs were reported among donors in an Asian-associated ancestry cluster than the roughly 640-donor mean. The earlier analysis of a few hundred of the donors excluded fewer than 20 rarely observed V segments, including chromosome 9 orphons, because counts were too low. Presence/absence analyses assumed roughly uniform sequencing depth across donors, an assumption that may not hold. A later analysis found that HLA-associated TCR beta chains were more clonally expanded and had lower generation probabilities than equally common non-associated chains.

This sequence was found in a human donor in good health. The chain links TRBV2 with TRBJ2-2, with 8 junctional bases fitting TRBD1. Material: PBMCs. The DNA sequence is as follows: TGTGCCAGCAATCGTGGGACAGGCAACACCGGGGAGCTGTTTTTT. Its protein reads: CASNRGTGNTGELFF. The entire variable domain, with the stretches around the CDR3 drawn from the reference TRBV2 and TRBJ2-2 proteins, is EPEVTQTPSHQVTQMGQEVILRCVPISNHLYFYWYRQILGQKVEFLVSFYNNEISEKSEIFDDQFSVERPDGSNFTLKIRSTKLEDSAMYFCASNRGTGNTGELFFGEGSRLTVL.